These 32 T cell receptor beta chains share one sample of origin, sequenced in a study of blood T cells in healthy people across ages. Combining a sample-barcoded 5' primer with a J-beta primer mix, a second PCR ran for about 6 to 11 cycles. Each CDR3 protein is one row after TCRdb ran MiXCR on the 5' RACE reads. The profile shows around 990,000 distinct CDR3 sequences, 25% of them singletons. These records were also assigned to another study, of T cells of mothers and their children.

Sequencing used blood. All receptors come from a girl aged 2 to 10 in good health.

The rearrangement links TRBV5-1 to TRBJ1-1, with D perhaps TRBD1 (6 bases). CDR3 length: 15 amino acids. The V gene's germline CDR1 is SGHRS and CDR2 YFSETQ. V was cut by 4 bases and J by 3 bases, with 16 bases left in between. The CDR3 sequence is CASSRDTGSDTEAFF. In DNA, the CDR3 is TGCGCCAGCAGCCGGGATACAGGGTCTGACACTGAAGCTTTCTTT.

The rearrangement uses TRBV14 and TRBJ1-2; TRBD1 matches 7 bases. Trimming at V came to 4 bases and at J to 7 bases, leaving 12 bases not matched to a gene. Germline assignment: CDR1 SGHDN and CDR2 FVKESK. The CDR3 extends over 15 amino acids. The CDR3 DNA reads as TGTGCCAGCAGCCCCCGCTCAGGGGGTGCGGGTGGCTACACCTTC. Translating gives CASSPRSGGAGGYTF.

The rearrangement uses TRBV20-1 and TRBJ2-3; D gene uncertain. This CDR3 is 12 amino acids long. CDR1 and CDR2 from the germline V gene are DFQATT and SNEGSKA (reference sequence). CDR3 DNA: TGCAGCCTCCCCTCAGGCACAGATACGCAGTATTTT. Its protein is CSLPSGTDTQYF.

The V and J genes are TRBV4-3 and TRBJ2-1; 7 bases line up with TRBD1. The germline CDR1 and CDR2 sequences are LGHNA and YSLEER. CDR3 length equals 14 residues. V shed 0 bases, J shed 9 bases, and the junction held 5 bases outside the gene matches. The CDR3 spells CASSQDRTGFEQFF. The CDR3 region has the DNA TGCGCCAGCAGCCAAGACCGGACAGGCTTTGAGCAGTTCTTC.

This clonotype was observed a few times. This rearrangement joins TRBV6-5 to TRBJ2-6; 7 nucleotides line up with TRBD1. V was pared by 1 base and J by 4 bases, with 10 bases of the junction left unmatched. The CDR3 has 18 residues. Germline CDR1 reads MNHEY; CDR2 reads SVGAGI. The CDR3 bases are TGTGCCAGCAGTTACTGGACAGGCGACGTGGGAGGGGCCAACGTCCTGACTTTC. Protein: CASSYWTGDVGGANVLTF.

The CDR3 nucleotides read TGTGCCACCACCCCAGATGGGGCTGCCTTAGCTGAAGCTTTCTTT. Its protein is CATTPDGAALAEAFF. V gene TRBV15 combines with J gene TRBJ1-1; D possibly corresponds to TRBD1 (5 bases). CDR1 and CDR2 from the germline V gene are LNHNV and YYDKDF (reference sequence). This CDR3 is built from 15 residues. Trimming took 7 bases from V and 6 from J, leaving 21 bases between them.

V is TRBV4-3 and J is TRBJ2-5; 9 bases are shared with TRBD2. The J call may be incorrect, as the DNA end agrees better with TRBJ2-1. The CDR3 is 16 amino acids. The germline V gene has CDR1 LGHNA and CDR2 YSLEER. The CDR3 DNA reads TGCGCCAGCAGCCCGTCGGTAGCGGGGGATTACAATGAGCAGTTCTTC. It codes for CASSPSVAGDYNEQFF.

The genes are TRBV20-1 and TRBJ2-5, with TRBD2 matching 9 bases. The CDR3 length is 15 residues. V dropped 6 bases and J dropped 5; count of bases not matched to a gene: 13. Per germline, CDR1 DFQATT and CDR2 SNEGSKA (reference sequence). CDR3 region: CSASLDSGGGETQYF. CDR3 coding DNA: TGCAGTGCCTCTTTGGATAGCGGGGGCGGGGAGACCCAGTACTTC.

The V and J genes are TRBV20-1 and TRBJ2-1, with D possibly matching TRBD1 (7 bases). Trimming cost V 4 bases and J 8 bases, with 18 bases left between them. The CDR3 contains 14 residues. The germline V gene encodes CDR1 DFQATT and CDR2 SNEGSKA (reference sequence). The CDR3, as DNA: TGCAGTGCTACGTCTAGCAGGAGGGGGCATGAGCAGTTCTTC. Its translation: CSATSSRRGHEQFF.

This clonotype was observed a few times. V usage is TRBV12-3 or TRBV12-4 and J usage is TRBJ1-4, with 9 bases fitting TRBD1. Trimming took 5 bases from V and 2 from J; bases not matched to a gene: 15. The CDR3 has 19 amino acids. CDR3 nucleotides: TGTGCCAGCAGTACAACACACAGGGGGCTTTTATTGACTAATGAAAAACTGTTTTTT. Translation: CASSTTHRGLLLTNEKLFF.

The chain recombines TRBV5-1 with TRBJ1-4; D is uncertain. The germline V gene has CDR1 SGHRS and CDR2 YFSETQ. Trimming pared 2 bases from V and 8 bases from J, leaving 13 bases between. This CDR3 contains 14 residues. The CDR3 reads CASSLGQEYEKLFF. In DNA, the CDR3 is TGCGCCAGCAGCTTAGGCCAGGAGTACGAAAAACTGTTTTTT.

The CDR3 DNA reads as TGTGCCAGCAGTGAAGAGGGCATTCAGTACTTC. This gives the protein CASSEEGIQYF. This chain links TRBV2 with TRBJ2-4; D is ambiguous. CDR3 length: 11 amino acids. The V end lost 1 base, the J end lost 9 bases, and 4 bases lay between the germline ends. Germline V gene data show CDR1 as SNHLY and CDR2 as FYNNEI.

The chain joins TRBV27 to TRBJ2-5; 10 bases are shared with TRBD2. The J call is uncertain, as TRBJ2-1 better fits the DNA end. The CDR3 spans 16 residues. CDR1 and CDR2 (germline): MNHEY, SMNVEV (reference sequence). CDR3 DNA: TGTGCCAGCAGTTTGGCTAGCGGGGGACACTACAATGAGCAGTTCTTC. Translating gives CASSLASGGHYNEQFF.

This clonotype came up a few times. This chain's CDR3 is CASSLEGQGGRYF. DNA for the CDR3: TGTGCCAGCAGTTTGGAAGGACAGGGGGGCAGGTACTTC. V gene TRBV12-3 or TRBV12-4 combines with J gene TRBJ2-7, with 10 bases matching TRBD1. J lost 12 bases, V lost 3 bases, and 8 bases had no gene match. The CDR3 sequence is 13 residues long.

This chain uses TRBV20-1 with TRBJ2-2, with D perhaps TRBD1 (6 bases). CDR1 DFQATT and CDR2 SNEGSKA come from the germline V gene (reference sequence). With 2 bases removed from V and 0 bases from J, the gap between germline ends came to 13 bases. CDR3 length equals 16 residues. The CDR3 reads CSARRTARSNTGELFF. CDR3 sequence (DNA): TGCAGTGCTAGAAGGACAGCCCGCTCGAACACCGGGGAGCTGTTTTTT.

V usage is TRBV28 and J usage is TRBJ1-1; D is undetermined. With 8 bases removed from V and 0 bases from J, the gap between germline ends came to 13 bases. CDR1 is MDHEN, CDR2 SYDVKM, per germline. The CDR3 totals 14 residues. CDR3 sequence (DNA): TGTGCCAGCGGTAAGCTGATAGTGAACACTGAAGCTTTCTTT. Protein product: CASGKLIVNTEAFF.

In its sample, this clonotype was seen many times. This chain connects TRBV28 to TRBJ2-5; perhaps TRBD2 as D (6 bases). V was trimmed by 7 bases and J by 3 bases, leaving 15 bases between them. The CDR3 extends over 14 amino acids. Looked up from germline, CDR1 is MDHEN and CDR2 is SYDVKM. The CDR3, as DNA: TGTGCCAGCACGGACCTACGACTAGAAGAGACCCAGTACTTC. Translating gives CASTDLRLEETQYF.

This clonotype was picked up a small number of times. The CDR3 here is CASSQDELAPEQYF. The CDR3 bases are TGCGCCAGCAGCCAAGATGAATTAGCTCCCGAGCAGTACTTC. The V and J genes are TRBV4-1 and TRBJ2-7; D is ambiguous. This CDR3 comprises 14 residues. The V gene's germline CDR1 is MGHRA and CDR2 YSYEKL. The ends were cut back, 0 bases at V and 6 bases at J, with 12 bases in the middle.

The chain joins TRBV2 to TRBJ1-2; possibly TRBD1 for D (6 bases). This CDR3 has 13 amino acids. Trimming took off 6 bases at V and 1 base at J, with 9 bases between the two ends. Per the germline V gene, CDR1 is SNHLY and CDR2 is FYNNEI. The CDR3 coding sequence is TGTGCCAGCAGCCCCAGGGGTAACTATGGCTACACCTTC. Its protein is CASSPRGNYGYTF.

The chain employs TRBV19 and TRBJ2-1; no clear D. Trimming cost V 0 bases and J 3 bases, with 9 bases left between them. Per the germline V gene, CDR1 is LNHDA and CDR2 is SQIVND (reference sequence). This CDR3 region has 15 residues. The CDR3 bases are TGTGCCAGTAGTATAGATCGCGACCTCTACAATGAGCAGTTCTTC. Protein product: CASSIDRDLYNEQFF.

This clonotype turned up a few times. The genes are TRBV12-3 or TRBV12-4 and TRBJ1-5; D gene uncertain. CDR3 size: 15 residues. Trimming took 0 bases from V and 5 from J, leaving 11 bases between them. The CDR3 loop reads CASSLAGLLDQPQHF. The CDR3 nucleotides read TGTGCCAGCAGTTTAGCGGGGTTACTCGATCAGCCCCAGCATTTT.

There are a few counts of this clonotype. V usage is TRBV13 and J usage is TRBJ2-7; D is unclear. Deletions cut 5 bases from V and 3 bases from J, with 14 bases between. The CDR3 spans 14 residues. Germline CDR1 is PRHDT and CDR2 is FYEKMQ (reference sequence). CDR3 coding DNA: TGTGCCAGCAGCAAGCAACCACCCGTCTACGAGCAGTACTTC. This encodes CASSKQPPVYEQYF.

This sequence joins TRBV28 and TRBJ2-7; 14 nucleotides line up with TRBD2. The germline gives CDR1 MDHEN, CDR2 SYDVKM. The length of the CDR3 is 14 residues. V shed 6 bases and J 6 bases; nucleotides not matched to a gene: 4. CDR3 protein: CASRSGLAGVEQYF. The CDR3 DNA is TGTGCCAGCAGATCGGGACTAGCGGGAGTCGAGCAGTACTTC.

The chain combines TRBV25-1 with TRBJ1-2; 9 bases align to TRBD1. This CDR3 region has 14 residues. V lost 8 bases, J lost 6 bases, and 10 bases stayed unmatched. Germline CDR1 is MGHDK and CDR2 is SYGVNS. Written as DNA, the CDR3 is TGTGCCAGCTCATCCGGGACAGGGTTTCATGGCTACACCTTC. It encodes CASSSGTGFHGYTF.

This clonotype was detected a few times. This chain uses TRBV29-1 with TRBJ2-1, with no clear D. CDR1 is SQVTM, CDR2 ANQGSEA, per germline. The CDR3 sequence is 12 residues long. CDR3 loop: CSSLASYNEQFF. CDR3 coding DNA: TGCAGTAGTCTTGCCTCCTACAATGAGCAGTTCTTC.

The chain employs TRBV3-1 and TRBJ1-2; TRBD1 is a possible D gene (5 bases). The ends were cut back, 0 bases at V and 5 bases at J, with 16 bases in the middle. Looked up from germline, CDR1 is LGHDT and CDR2 is YNNKEL (reference sequence). CDR3 length: 16 residues. The CDR3 protein is CASSQDFAGWEYGYTF. CDR3 in DNA: TGTGCCAGCAGCCAAGATTTCGCAGGGTGGGAGTATGGCTACACCTTC.

This clonotype was seen repeatedly, ten times or more. V and J are TRBV4-1 and TRBJ1-1; D might be TRBD1 (5 bases). Trimming stripped 3 bases from V and 7 bases from J, with 18 bases between. The length of the CDR3 is 15 residues. The germline gives CDR1 MGHRA, CDR2 YSYEKL. CDR3 DNA: TGCGCCAGCAGCCACTCAGGGAGCCCTCAGAATGAAGCTTTCTTT. Translating gives CASSHSGSPQNEAFF.

V and J are TRBV28 and TRBJ2-1; TRBD2 agrees at 12 bases. The CDR3 is made up of 19 amino acids. Germline V gene data show CDR1 as MDHEN and CDR2 as SYDVKM. With V trimmed by 3 bases and J by 8 bases, 17 bases remained unmatched. The CDR3 region has the DNA TGTGCCAGCAGTTTTCCCCTAGGGGAGACTAGCGGGAGTTTGTATGAGCAGTTCTTC. This translates into CASSFPLGETSGSLYEQFF.

This chain connects TRBV29-1 to TRBJ2-1; 8 bases fit TRBD1. Germline V gives CDR1 SQVTM, CDR2 ANQGSEA. CDR3 length: 14 amino acids. The V segment lost 3 bases and the J segment 6 bases; nucleotides outside the gene matches: 7. DNA for the CDR3: TGCAGCGTTGAGGGGACAGGTCACTCCAATGAGCAGTTCTTC. Translating it yields CSVEGTGHSNEQFF.

V is TRBV7-2 and J is TRBJ2-5; TRBD2 might be the D (5 bases). The J call may be incorrect, as the DNA end agrees better with TRBJ2-7. Germline V CDR1 and CDR2: SGHTA, FQGNSA. The CDR3 runs 17 residues. Here the CDR3 DNA reads TGTGCCAGCAGCTTAGTAGTTCCGGGATCTCTATCCTACGAGCAGTACTTC. Protein: CASSLVVPGSLSYEQYF.

This clonotype came up a few times. The chain is built from TRBV15 and TRBJ2-7; the match to TRBD2 covers 13 bases. Trimming at V came to 5 bases and at J to 5 bases, leaving 6 bases not matched to a gene. Germline CDR1 is LNHNV and CDR2 is YYDKDF (reference sequence). The CDR3 loop spans 15 amino acids. The DNA of the CDR3 is TGTGCCACCAGCGCCGGACTAGCGGGGGCCGACGAGCAGTACTTC. This gives the protein CATSAGLAGADEQYF.

This clonotype was seen more than once but under ten times. The chain carries TRBV7-9 and TRBJ2-5; no clear D gene. This CDR3 comprises 13 residues. The germline V and J ends were trimmed by 2 bases and 2 bases, with 6 bases remaining between them. CDR1 is SEHNR and CDR2 is FQNEAQ in the germline V gene (reference sequence). CDR3 nucleotides: TGTGCCAGCAGCTTAATGACACAAGAGACCCAGTACTTC. Residues: CASSLMTQETQYF.